This entry describes one T cell receptor (beta chain). Clones were sequenced by immunoSEQ multiplex PCR, and TCRdb holds only the in-frame ones, with some missing. The sample has more than 250,000 clones, about 85% seen once. Germline V gene lookup returns CDR1 LGHDT and CDR2 YNNKEL (reference sequence). The CDR3 is made up of 14 amino acids. Trimming removed 5 bases from V and 7 bases from J; junction bases left unmatched: 7. The sample is drawn from a study of blood T cell repertoires in COVID-19. Two negative PCRs, clearance, or symptom resolution were required of recovered Cohort 3 donors. Source material: PBMCs or T cells enriched from blood (not recorded which). This clonotype was sampled from a woman in her thirties who had recovered from COVID-19. The chain employs TRBV3-1 (or the pseudogene TRBV3-2) and TRBJ2-2; 7 positions match TRBD2. CDR3 in amino acids: CASSSLGGGGELFF. The CDR3 DNA reads TGTGCCAGCAGCTCCCTGGGGGGGGGCGGGGAGCTGTTTTTT.